A selection of T cell receptor beta chains follows, all from one sample in a study of OX40 agonist ivuxolimab in advanced cancers. Generated by immunoSEQ multiplex PCR, the TCRdb table keeps only in-frame clones and is missing some. The sample contains roughly 64,000 clones, around four fifths of which appear only once. This material consisted of CD4+ or CD8+ T cells sorted from blood, taken in a trial of the OX40 agonist ivuxolimab. The receptors shown here come from an adult with an advanced solid tumor such as melanoma, head and neck, liver or kidney cancer. Each CDR3 is given with its conserved first and last residue. Fields, in order: CDR3 protein, CDR3 DNA, D gene, clone size, V gene, J gene. The D gene is left open where the match is weak. Part of the rows lack a size; the others show once, few, many or a class for expanded clones.

CASSLEHPSNQPQHF	TGTGCCAGTAGCCTCGAACACCCTAGCAATCAGCCCCAGCATTTT	NA	NA	TRBV19	TRBJ1-5
CASHTGGTEAFF	TGTGCCAGCCACACAGGGGGCACTGAAGCTTTCTTT	TRBD1	NA	TRBV27	TRBJ1-1
CASNLTRSGGLHTEAFF	TGTGCCAGCAATCTTACCCGGTCAGGGGGTCTTCATACTGAAGCTTTCTTT	TRBD1	once	TRBV2	TRBJ1-1
CASSPGTGGQETQYF	TGTGCCAGCAGCCCTGGGACAGGGGGGCAAGAGACCCAGTACTTC	TRBD1	NA	TRBV7-9	TRBJ2-5
CASSSLTDRAGANVLTF	TGTGCCAGTAGTTCCTTAACGGACAGGGCTGGGGCCAACGTCCTGACTTTC	TRBD1	NA	TRBV19	TRBJ2-6
CASSLVTGEKETQYF	TGTGCTAGCAGCTTAGTGACAGGAGAGAAAGAGACCCAGTACTTC	NA	NA	TRBV7-7	TRBJ2-5
CASSVGMGLAAQETQYF	TGTGCCAGCAGCGTAGGTATGGGACTAGCAGCGCAAGAGACCCAGTACTTC	TRBD2	NA	TRBV9	TRBJ2-5
CAWTEGTYNEQFF	TGTGCCTGGACCGAAGGGACATACAATGAGCAGTTCTTC	NA	once	TRBV30	TRBJ2-1
CASSPGPAYGYTF	TGTGCCAGCAGTCCCGGGCCGGCCTATGGCTACACCTTC	NA	NA	TRBV6-6	TRBJ1-2
CASSPPPGGTDTQYF	TGTGCCAGCAGTCCTCCCCCAGGGGGGACAGATACGCAGTATTTT	NA	few	TRBV6-6	TRBJ2-3
CAGPTDNYNEQFF	TGTGCCGGGCCGACGGATAACTACAATGAGCAGTTCTTC	NA	once	TRBV2	TRBJ2-1
CSPGVRHTDTQYF	TGCAGCCCCGGGGTCCGTCACACAGATACGCAGTATTTT	NA	NA	TRBV29-1	TRBJ2-3
CASSFGVAEEETQYF	TGTGCCAGCAGCTTTGGAGTAGCGGAAGAAGAGACCCAGTACTTC	NA	NA	TRBV7-2	TRBJ2-5
CASSVDLYNEQFF	TGTGCCAGCAGCGTAGACCTGTACAATGAGCAGTTCTTC	NA	NA	TRBV9	TRBJ2-1
CASSQEGTGDLYGYTF	TGCGCCAGCAGCCAAGAAGGGACGGGTGACCTTTATGGCTACACCTTC	NA	NA	TRBV4-1	TRBJ1-2
CAWSKVSPSNEQFF	TGTGCCTGGAGCAAGGTTAGCCCAAGCAATGAGCAGTTCTTC	NA	NA	TRBV30	TRBJ2-1
CASSLDEHWEAFF	TGTGCCAGCAGCTTAGATGAACATTGGGAAGCTTTCTTT	NA	once	TRBV11-2	TRBJ1-1
CSARGREGVNEQFF	TGCAGCGCCCGGGGGCGGGAGGGGGTCAATGAGCAGTTCTTC	TRBD2	NA	TRBV29-1	TRBJ2-1
CASSSGMNTEAFF	TGTGCCAGCTCATCCGGGATGAACACTGAAGCTTTCTTT	NA	NA	TRBV18	TRBJ1-1
CASSLEGGLGIQYF	TGCGCCAGCAGCTTGGAGGGAGGCCTGGGCATTCAGTACTTC	NA	few	TRBV5-1	TRBJ2-4
CASSPGLAGDTGELFF	TGTGCCAGCAGCCCCGGACTAGCGGGAGATACCGGGGAGCTGTTTTTT	TRBD2	NA	TRBV4-2	TRBJ2-2
CASSYSLSEQYF	TGTGCCAGCAGTTACTCCCTCTCGGAGCAGTACTTC	NA	NA	TRBV6-5	TRBJ2-5
CASSLPGGSYNEQFF	TGTGCCAGCAGTTTACCAGGGGGCTCCTACAATGAGCAGTTCTTC	TRBD1	NA	TRBV27	TRBJ2-1
CASSLHRAQYF	TGTGCCAGCAGCCTGCACCGGGCCCAGTACTTC	NA	NA	TRBV11-2	TRBJ2-5
CASSQAGGDYGYTF	TGCGCCAGCAGCCAAGCAGGGGGGGACTATGGCTACACCTTC	TRBD1	NA	TRBV4-1	TRBJ1-2
CASSDRSSNQPQHF	TGTGCCAGCAGTGACAGATCGAGCAATCAGCCCCAGCATTTT	NA	NA	TRBV2	TRBJ1-5
CASSVVSGSPGTQYF	TGTGCCAGCAGCGTCGTTAGCGGGAGCCCAGGGACCCAGTACTTC	TRBD2	NA	TRBV27	TRBJ2-5
CASSLDGQGNNSPLHF	TGCGCCAGCAGCTTAGACGGACAGGGGAATAATTCACCCCTCCACTTT	TRBD1	NA	TRBV5-1	TRBJ1-6
CASSHGRGNSPLHF	TGCGCCAGCAGCCACGGCCGTGGGAATTCACCCCTCCACTTT	NA	NA	TRBV5-1	TRBJ1-6
CATSRDKERGAEAFF	TGTGCCACCAGCAGAGATAAGGAGAGGGGGGCTGAAGCTTTCTTT	NA	NA	TRBV15	TRBJ1-1
CASTSGEPQETQYF	TGTGCCAGCACCTCCGGGGAGCCGCAAGAGACCCAGTACTTC	NA	NA	TRBV7-2	TRBJ2-5
CASSPRDRGRDNEQFF	TGCGCCAGCAGCCCACGGGACAGAGGTAGAGACAATGAGCAGTTCTTC	TRBD1	NA	TRBV4-3	TRBJ2-1
CASSPPVAFTDTQYF	TGTGCCAGCAGCCCCCCAGTCGCTTTCACAGATACGCAGTATTTT	NA	NA	TRBV7-9	TRBJ2-3
CASSLAQEINSPLHF	TGTGCCAGCAGCTTAGCGCAAGAGATAAATTCACCCCTCCACTTT	NA	NA	TRBV7-9	TRBJ1-6
CASSEGGWGNQPQHF	TGCGCCAGCAGTGAGGGGGGATGGGGCAATCAGCCCCAGCATTTT	NA	NA	TRBV10-2	TRBJ1-5
CASSVAVGSSHEQYF	TGTGCCAGCAGCGTAGCTGTAGGGAGTTCCCACGAGCAGTACTTC	NA	NA	TRBV9	TRBJ2-7
CASSYIQENQPQHF	TGTGCCAGCAGTTACATTCAGGAGAATCAGCCCCAGCATTTT	NA	once	TRBV6-5	TRBJ1-5
CASGASARLQQYF	TGTGCCAGCGGCGCTAGCGCCCGACTGCAGCAGTACTTC	NA	NA	TRBV27	TRBJ2-7
CASSFGQGAHNEQFF	TGTGCCAGCAGCTTTGGGCAGGGGGCTCACAATGAGCAGTTCTTC	TRBD1	NA	TRBV5-6	TRBJ2-1
CASSIGGPSTDTQYF	TGTGCCAGTAGTATAGGGGGGCCCAGCACAGATACGCAGTATTTT	NA	NA	TRBV19	TRBJ2-3
CASSLFGQAAYEQYF	TGCGCCAGCAGCCTATTCGGTCAGGCCGCCTACGAGCAGTACTTC	NA	NA	TRBV5-1	TRBJ2-7
CSVAGRLADEQYF	TGCAGCGTTGCGGGTAGGCTAGCGGACGAGCAGTACTTC	TRBD2	NA	TRBV29-1	TRBJ2-7